This T cell receptor beta chain was documented in a study of T cell repertoires in cytomegalovirus infection. TCRdb recomputed calls from the reads with MiXCR, one row per CDR3 protein. The sample consists of about 830,000 distinct CDR3 sequences, about 30% of them appearing once. Remarks on this clonotype: The target antigen is unknown.

The CDR3 has 14 amino acids. V shed 0 bases and J shed 2 bases, with 8 bases lying between them. CDR1 and CDR2 from the germline V gene are KGHSH and LQKENI. The sequence was collected from a human donor in good health (CMV status not recorded). Some clones in this sample may be carry-over from other donors' samples. The material sequenced was cultured CD8+ T cells from PBMCs, taken from culture after CMV antigen stimulation. The chain is built from TRBV18 and TRBJ2-7; a weak D match, TRBD2 (6 bases). The CDR3 DNA follows: TGTGCCAGCTCACCACCAGGGACTCCCTACGAGCAGTACTTC. Amino acids: CASSPPGTPYEQYF. Complete variable domain (other parts from reference TRBV18 and TRBJ2-7): NAGVMQNPRHLVRRRGQEARLRCSPMKGHSHVYWYRQLPEEGLKFMVYLQKENIIDESGMPKERFSAEFPKEGPSILRIQQVVRGDSAAYFCASSPPGTPYEQYFGPGTRLTVT.